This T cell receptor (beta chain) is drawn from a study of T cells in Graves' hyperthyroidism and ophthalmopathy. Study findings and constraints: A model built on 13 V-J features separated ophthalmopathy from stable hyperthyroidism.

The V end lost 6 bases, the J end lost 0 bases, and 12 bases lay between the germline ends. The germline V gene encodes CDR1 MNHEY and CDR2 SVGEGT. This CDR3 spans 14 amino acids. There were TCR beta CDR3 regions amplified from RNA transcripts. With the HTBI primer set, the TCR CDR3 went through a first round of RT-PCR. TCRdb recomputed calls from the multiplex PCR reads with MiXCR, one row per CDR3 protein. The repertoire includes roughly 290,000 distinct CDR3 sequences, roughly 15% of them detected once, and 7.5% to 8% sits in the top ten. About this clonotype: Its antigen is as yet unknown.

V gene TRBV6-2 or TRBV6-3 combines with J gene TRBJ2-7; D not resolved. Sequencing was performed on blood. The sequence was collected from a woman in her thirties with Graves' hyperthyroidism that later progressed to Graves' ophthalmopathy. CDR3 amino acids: CASREPFRSYEQYF. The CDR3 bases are TGTGCCAGCAGGGAGCCTTTTCGCTCCTACGAGCAGTACTTC.